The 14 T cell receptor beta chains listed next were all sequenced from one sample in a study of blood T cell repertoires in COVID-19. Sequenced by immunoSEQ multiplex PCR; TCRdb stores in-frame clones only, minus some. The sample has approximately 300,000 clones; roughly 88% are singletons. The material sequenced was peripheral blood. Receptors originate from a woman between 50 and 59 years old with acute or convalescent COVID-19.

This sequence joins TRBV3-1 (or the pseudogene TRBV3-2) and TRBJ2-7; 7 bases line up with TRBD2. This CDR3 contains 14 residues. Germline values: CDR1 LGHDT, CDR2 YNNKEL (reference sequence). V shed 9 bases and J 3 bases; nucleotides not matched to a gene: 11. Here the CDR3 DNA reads TGTGCCAGGAACGGCGGGAGACACTACTACGAGCAGTACTTC. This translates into CARNGGRHYYEQYF.

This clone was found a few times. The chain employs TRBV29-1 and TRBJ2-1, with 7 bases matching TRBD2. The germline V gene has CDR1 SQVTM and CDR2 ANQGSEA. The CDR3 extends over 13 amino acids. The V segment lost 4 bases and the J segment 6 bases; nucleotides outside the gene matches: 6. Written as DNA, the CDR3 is TGCAGCGTTGTGCGGGAGATGGTCAATGAGCAGTTCTTC. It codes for CSVVREMVNEQFF.

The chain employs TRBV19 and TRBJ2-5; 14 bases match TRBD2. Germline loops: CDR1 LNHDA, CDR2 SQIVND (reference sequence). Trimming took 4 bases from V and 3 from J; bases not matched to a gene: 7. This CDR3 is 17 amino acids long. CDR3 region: CASSTGLAGAGEETQYF. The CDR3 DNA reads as TGTGCCAGTAGTACGGGACTAGCGGGAGCTGGGGAAGAGACCCAGTACTTC.

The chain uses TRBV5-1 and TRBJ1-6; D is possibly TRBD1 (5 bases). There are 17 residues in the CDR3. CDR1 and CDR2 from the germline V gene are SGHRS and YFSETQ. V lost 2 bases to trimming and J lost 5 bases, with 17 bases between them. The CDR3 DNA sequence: TGCGCCAGCAGCTTTGGCGGGGGGTTAACTGATAATTCACCCCTCCACTTT. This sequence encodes CASSFGGGLTDNSPLHF.

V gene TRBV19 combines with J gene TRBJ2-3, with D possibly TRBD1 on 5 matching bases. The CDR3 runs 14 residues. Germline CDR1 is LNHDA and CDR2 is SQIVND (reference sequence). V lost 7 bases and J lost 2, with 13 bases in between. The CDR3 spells CASNTRAFTDTQYF. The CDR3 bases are TGTGCCAGTAACACCAGGGCCTTCACAGATACGCAGTATTTT.

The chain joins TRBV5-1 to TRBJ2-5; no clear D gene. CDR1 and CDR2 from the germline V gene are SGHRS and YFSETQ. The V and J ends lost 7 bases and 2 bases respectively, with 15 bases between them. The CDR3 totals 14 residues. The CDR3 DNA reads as TGCGCCAGCGGGCTTGGTCCTGAACAAGAGACCCAGTACTTC. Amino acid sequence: CASGLGPEQETQYF.

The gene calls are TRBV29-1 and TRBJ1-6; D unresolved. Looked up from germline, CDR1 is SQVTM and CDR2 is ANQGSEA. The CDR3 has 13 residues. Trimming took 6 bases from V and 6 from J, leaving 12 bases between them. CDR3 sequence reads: CSVRRSFNSPLHF. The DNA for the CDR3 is TGCAGCGTACGGAGGTCATTTAATTCACCCCTCCACTTT.

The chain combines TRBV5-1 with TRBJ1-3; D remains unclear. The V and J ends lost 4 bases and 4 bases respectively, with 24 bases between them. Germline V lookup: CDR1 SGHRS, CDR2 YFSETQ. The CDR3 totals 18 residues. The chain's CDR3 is CASSRGSLEGWSGNTIYF. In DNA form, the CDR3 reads TGCGCCAGCAGCCGGGGAAGTTTAGAGGGATGGTCGGGAAACACCATATATTTT.

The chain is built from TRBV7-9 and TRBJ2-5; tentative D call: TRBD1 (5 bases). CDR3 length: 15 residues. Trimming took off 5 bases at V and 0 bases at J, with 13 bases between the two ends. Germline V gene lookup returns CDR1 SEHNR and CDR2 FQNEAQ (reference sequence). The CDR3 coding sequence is TGTGCCAGCAGCCCCGGACACTTGTACCAAGAGACCCAGTACTTC. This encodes CASSPGHLYQETQYF.

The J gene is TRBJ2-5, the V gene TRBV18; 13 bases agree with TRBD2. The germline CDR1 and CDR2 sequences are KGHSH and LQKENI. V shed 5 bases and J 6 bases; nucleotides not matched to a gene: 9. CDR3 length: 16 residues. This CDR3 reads CASSSTSGRATKTQYF. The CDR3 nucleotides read TGTGCCAGCTCATCCACTAGCGGGAGGGCGACAAAGACCCAGTACTTC.

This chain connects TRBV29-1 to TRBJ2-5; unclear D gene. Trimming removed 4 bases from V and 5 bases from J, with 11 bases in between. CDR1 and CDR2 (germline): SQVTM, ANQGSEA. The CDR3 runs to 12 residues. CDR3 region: CSVARVEETQYF. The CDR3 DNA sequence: TGCAGCGTTGCCCGGGTAGAGGAGACCCAGTACTTC.

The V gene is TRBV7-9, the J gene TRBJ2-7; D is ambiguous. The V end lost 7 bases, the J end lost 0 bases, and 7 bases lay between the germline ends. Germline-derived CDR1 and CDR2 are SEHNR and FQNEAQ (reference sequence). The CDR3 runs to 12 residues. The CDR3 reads CASTESSYEQYF. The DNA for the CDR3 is TGTGCCAGCACTGAGAGCTCCTACGAGCAGTACTTC.

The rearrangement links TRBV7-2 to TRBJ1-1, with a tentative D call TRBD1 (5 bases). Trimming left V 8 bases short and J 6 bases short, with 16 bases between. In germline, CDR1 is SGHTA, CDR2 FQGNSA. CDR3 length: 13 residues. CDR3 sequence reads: CASALGGVSEAFF. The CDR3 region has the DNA TGTGCCAGCGCCCTGGGGGGGGTGTCTGAAGCTTTCTTT.

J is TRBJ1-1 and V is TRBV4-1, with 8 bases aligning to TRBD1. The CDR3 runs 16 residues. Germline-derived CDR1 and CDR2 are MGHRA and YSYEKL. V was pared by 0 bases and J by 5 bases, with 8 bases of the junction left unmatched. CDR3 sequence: CASSQDWWTGRTEAFF. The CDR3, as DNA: TGCGCCAGCAGCCAAGATTGGTGGACAGGGCGGACTGAAGCTTTCTTT.